The 10 T cell receptor beta chains given below trace back to one sample, sequenced in a study of patients and donors after allogeneic stem cell transplantation. TCRdb independently ran MiXCR on the RT-PCR reads; one entry per CDR3 protein. This sample carries about 960,000 distinct CDR3 sequences, about a sixth of them seen once, and the ten largest clones take under 6.5%. The sample comprised blood, either unsorted or a sorted T cell fraction (not recorded which). Receptor source: a human donor who was either an allogeneic HSCT recipient or a stem cell or donor lymphocyte infusion donor (not recorded which). It is not recorded whose cells these are; they may come from a transplant donor.

This clonotype was counted a single time. The genes are TRBV30 and TRBJ2-5; 7 nucleotides match TRBD2. J was trimmed by 2 bases and V by 2 bases; bases with no gene match: 8. There are 15 residues in the CDR3. The germline V gene encodes CDR1 GTSNPN and CDR2 SVGIG (reference sequence). In nucleotides, the CDR3 is TGTGCCTGGAGTCCAACACCTAGCGGACAAGAGACCCAGTACTTC. Translation gives CAWSPTPSGQETQYF.

This chain joins TRBV5-5 and TRBJ1-1; 12 nucleotides align to TRBD1. The CDR3 covers 18 residues. Losses at the gene ends were 4 bases for V and 4 bases for J; bases not matched to a gene: 14. Germline V CDR1 and CDR2: SGHKS, YYEKEE (reference sequence). The CDR3 protein is CASSRLPGQGARGTEAFF. The CDR3 DNA reads as TGTGCCAGCAGCCGACTCCCGGGACAGGGGGCGCGGGGCACTGAAGCTTTCTTT. The full variable domain, with the rest looked up from reference TRBV5-5 and TRBJ1-1, is DAGVTQSPTHLIKTRGQQVTLRCSPISGHKSVSWYQQVLGQGPQFIFQYYEKEERGRGNFPDRFSARQFPNYSSELNVNALLLGDSALYLCASSRLPGQGARGTEAFFGQGTRLTVV.

The CDR3 DNA reads TGCAGCGTTGTGATTGGGGTGGGCACCGGGGAGCTGTTTTTT. This codes for CSVVIGVGTGELFF. This chain joins TRBV29-1 and TRBJ2-2; the D is unclear. With 4 bases removed from V and 4 bases from J, the gap between germline ends came to 13 bases. The CDR3 covers 14 residues. From germline, CDR1 is SQVTM and CDR2 ANQGSEA.

The chain links TRBV20-1 to TRBJ2-2; D possibly corresponds to TRBD2 (6 bases). V lost 1 base and J lost 4, with 16 bases in between. Germline CDR1 and CDR2: DFQATT and SNEGSKA (reference sequence). The CDR3 is made up of 16 amino acids. The CDR3 here is CSARAYDARGTGELFF. DNA for the CDR3: TGCAGTGCTAGAGCCTACGATGCGCGGGGCACCGGGGAGCTGTTTTTT.

The chain is built from TRBV7-9 and TRBJ2-2; 8 bases are shared with TRBD2. Germline V gene lookup returns CDR1 SEHNR and CDR2 FQNEAQ (reference sequence). The CDR3 spans 15 residues. After removal of 5 bases from V and 5 bases from J, the junction contained 7 bases not matched to a gene. The DNA for the CDR3 is TGTGCCAGCAGCAAGCGGGAGATGAGGACCGGGGAGCTGTTTTTT. It specifies CASSKREMRTGELFF.

Many counts were recorded for this clonotype. The V call is TRBV29-1, the J call TRBJ2-1, with no clear D. The CDR3 loop spans 15 amino acids. Germline CDR1 reads SQVTM; CDR2 reads ANQGSEA. Trimming removed 1 base at V and 10 bases at J, with 20 bases between. The CDR3: CSVEGVQEAQKEQFF. CDR3 coding DNA: TGCAGCGTTGAAGGGGTCCAAGAGGCTCAAAAGGAGCAGTTCTTC.

The rearrangement links TRBV4-1 to TRBJ2-7, with D tentatively TRBD2 (5 bases). Trimming cost V 5 bases and J 7 bases, with 18 bases left between them. Per the germline V gene, CDR1 is MGHRA and CDR2 is YSYEKL. This CDR3 has 14 residues. The CDR3 coding sequence is TGCGCCAGCAGCACACCTTCGAAAGGCGGGGAGCAGTACTTC. Its translation is CASSTPSKGGEQYF.

A few counts support this clonotype. The genes are TRBV9 and TRBJ1-2; 7 nucleotides agree with TRBD1. The CDR3 is 17 amino acids. V was pared by 0 bases and J by 7 bases, with 15 bases of the junction left unmatched. Germline V lookup: CDR1 SGDLS, CDR2 YYNGEE. The CDR3 DNA is TGTGCCAGCAGCGTAGTTGAGGGACAGAAGGCGAGATTTGGCTACACCTTC. As protein: CASSVVEGQKARFGYTF.

V usage is TRBV4-1 and J usage is TRBJ2-1; the D call may be TRBD1 or TRBD2 (5 bases each). The CDR3 has 14 residues. Per germline, CDR1 MGHRA and CDR2 YSYEKL. With 0 bases removed from V and 6 bases from J, the gap between germline ends came to 9 bases. DNA of the CDR3: TGCGCCAGCAGCCAAGATCAGGGACCCAATGAGCAGTTCTTC. Translating it yields CASSQDQGPNEQFF.

This clonotype was picked up a small number of times. This chain connects TRBV29-1 to TRBJ2-3, with a tentative D call TRBD1 (6 bases). The CDR3 length is 11 residues. Trimming shortened V by 7 bases and J by 4 bases, and 9 bases separated the two germline ends. CDR1 SQVTM and CDR2 ANQGSEA come from the germline V gene. CDR3 in amino acids: CSGHRADTQYF. CDR3 DNA: TGCAGCGGCCACAGGGCAGATACGCAGTATTTT.